A selection of T cell receptor beta chains follows, all from one sample in a study of shared clonotypes between healthy human individuals. The method was immunoSEQ multiplex PCR; TCRdb's version includes in-frame clones alone and lacks a portion of them. The sample records just over 2,000,000 clones, about 94% being singletons. Sequenced input: naive CD8+ T cells sorted from blood. The source is a man in his late teens or twenties in good health. Both conserved end residues are part of each CDR3. Each record gives: D gene, V gene, CDR3 length, clone size, J gene, CDR3 DNA, CDR3 protein. The D gene is left open where the match is weak. Only some rows state a clone size, as once, few, many or a class for expanded clones.

D gene: TRBD1; V gene: TRBV9; CDR3 length: 15; clone size: -; J gene: TRBJ2-3; CDR3 DNA: TGTGCCAGCAGCGTAGCGGGACAGGGTCGGGATACGCAGTATTTT; CDR3 protein: CASSVAGQGRDTQYF
D gene: TRBD2; V gene: TRBV4-1; CDR3 length: 15; clone size: few; J gene: TRBJ2-7; CDR3 DNA: TGCGCCAGCAGCCAAGGACTAGCGGGGACCTACGAGCAGTACTTC; CDR3 protein: CASSQGLAGTYEQYF
D gene: -; V gene: TRBV4-1; CDR3 length: 16; clone size: once; J gene: TRBJ1-1; CDR3 DNA: TGCGCCAGCAGCCCGCAGGACGGGGGCTGGGACACTGAAGCTTTCTTT; CDR3 protein: CASSPQDGGWDTEAFF
D gene: TRBD1; V gene: TRBV27; CDR3 length: 13; clone size: -; J gene: TRBJ1-2; CDR3 DNA: TGTGCCACAAAGGGACAGGGGGCATATGGCTACACCTTC; CDR3 protein: CATKGQGAYGYTF
D gene: -; V gene: TRBV4-3; CDR3 length: 15; clone size: -; J gene: TRBJ2-7; CDR3 DNA: TGCGCCAGCAGCCAAGACCCGGGACTGGGGTACGAGCAGTACTTC; CDR3 protein: CASSQDPGLGYEQYF
D gene: TRBD1; V gene: TRBV27; CDR3 length: 17; clone size: -; J gene: TRBJ2-2; CDR3 DNA: TGTGCCAGCAGTTCGGGACAGCCACTCAAGAACACCGGGGAGCTGTTTTTT; CDR3 protein: CASSSGQPLKNTGELFF
D gene: TRBD1; V gene: TRBV9; CDR3 length: 15; clone size: -; J gene: TRBJ1-1; CDR3 DNA: TGTGCCAGCAGCGCACAGGGGATTATGAACACTGAAGCTTTCTTT; CDR3 protein: CASSAQGIMNTEAFF
D gene: TRBD2; V gene: TRBV5-4; CDR3 length: 15; clone size: -; J gene: TRBJ2-3; CDR3 DNA: TGTGCCAGCAGCTCGGGACTAGCGGTCACAGATACGCAGTATTTT; CDR3 protein: CASSSGLAVTDTQYF
D gene: -; V gene: TRBV5-1; CDR3 length: 14; clone size: -; J gene: TRBJ2-7; CDR3 DNA: TGCGCCAGCAGCTTGGGGGTAGACGCCTACGAGCAGTACTTC; CDR3 protein: CASSLGVDAYEQYF
D gene: -; V gene: TRBV6-1; CDR3 length: 15; clone size: -; J gene: TRBJ2-2; CDR3 DNA: TGTGCCAGCAGTGAACCCATTTATAACACCGGGGAGCTGTTTTTT; CDR3 protein: CASSEPIYNTGELFF
D gene: TRBD1; V gene: TRBV5-1; CDR3 length: 14; clone size: -; J gene: TRBJ2-2; CDR3 DNA: TGCGCCAGCAGCTCCGGACAGGGCACCGGGGAGCTGTTTTTT; CDR3 protein: CASSSGQGTGELFF
D gene: -; V gene: TRBV10-3; CDR3 length: 13; clone size: -; J gene: TRBJ1-4; CDR3 DNA: TGTGCCACCGCGGACAAGTCTAATGAAAAACTGTTTTTT; CDR3 protein: CATADKSNEKLFF
D gene: TRBD2; V gene: TRBV7-9; CDR3 length: 19; clone size: -; J gene: TRBJ2-1; CDR3 DNA: TGTGCCAGCAGCCCGCCGGGACTAGCGGGAGGGCCGGAAGAGAATGAGCAGTTCTTC; CDR3 protein: CASSPPGLAGGPEENEQFF
D gene: TRBD2; V gene: TRBV7-9; CDR3 length: 15; clone size: -; J gene: TRBJ2-1; CDR3 DNA: TGTGCCAGCAGCTTTACCAGCGGGGCCTACAATGAGCAGTTCTTC; CDR3 protein: CASSFTSGAYNEQFF
D gene: TRBD2; V gene: TRBV9; CDR3 length: 16; clone size: -; J gene: TRBJ2-3; CDR3 DNA: TGTGCCAGCAGCCCCGGGGCGCGGGGGGGCGGGGATACGCAGTATTTT; CDR3 protein: CASSPGARGGGDTQYF
D gene: TRBD2; V gene: TRBV27; CDR3 length: 13; clone size: -; J gene: TRBJ2-7; CDR3 DNA: TGTGCCAGCAACGAGCGGGAGGGCCGGGAGCAGTACTTC; CDR3 protein: CASNEREGREQYF
D gene: TRBD1; V gene: TRBV9; CDR3 length: 15; clone size: -; J gene: TRBJ1-5; CDR3 DNA: TGTGCCAGCAGCGCGGGACAGGGAGGATATCAGCCCCAGCATTTT; CDR3 protein: CASSAGQGGYQPQHF
D gene: -; V gene: TRBV10-1; CDR3 length: 13; clone size: -; J gene: TRBJ2-3; CDR3 DNA: TGCGCCAGCAGCGAATACAGTGCCCACACGCAGTATTTT; CDR3 protein: CASSEYSAHTQYF
D gene: -; V gene: TRBV27; CDR3 length: 17; clone size: -; J gene: TRBJ2-6; CDR3 DNA: TGTGCCAGCACCTCCTCTCGGGGATCGGGTGGGGCCAACGTCCTGACTTTC; CDR3 protein: CASTSSRGSGGANVLTF
D gene: TRBD2; V gene: TRBV9; CDR3 length: 17; clone size: -; J gene: TRBJ2-7; CDR3 DNA: TGTGCCAGCAGCCTACGTCCCACGCCGACTAGCACGTACGAGCAGTACTTC; CDR3 protein: CASSLRPTPTSTYEQYF